Given below is one T cell receptor (beta chain) in context. These data are taken from a study of T cell changes during pregnancy in multiple sclerosis. Only in-frame clones appear in the TCRdb table, and some are missing; sequencing was by immunoSEQ multiplex PCR. The sample holds 70,000 to 100,000 clones, approximately 92% seen once. The germline V gene has CDR1 LGHNA and CDR2 YNFKEQ. The CDR3 is 14 residues long. Trimming pared 0 bases from V and 6 bases from J, leaving 12 bases between. The sequences come from peripheral blood, collected in the first trimester of pregnancy. The sequence derives from a female donor with multiple sclerosis, enrolled in a pregnancy study. The chain uses TRBV4-2 and TRBJ2-7, with D unresolved. This chain's CDR3 is CASSQDLRGSEQYF. The CDR3 DNA reads TGTGCCAGCAGCCAAGATCTTAGAGGAAGCGAGCAGTACTTC.